The 11 T cell receptor beta chains listed next were all sequenced from one sample in a study of blood T cell repertoires in COVID-19. Profiling relied on immunoSEQ multiplex PCR, and the TCRdb table lists in-frame clones only, not all of them. The data contain approximately 500,000 clones, roughly 87% of them singletons. The sequencing sample was made of peripheral blood. These receptors all come from a man between 18 and 35 years old with COVID-19, enrolled during active disease.

The gene calls are TRBV3-1 (or the pseudogene TRBV3-2) and TRBJ2-4, with 8 bases identical to TRBD1. Trimming at V came to 5 bases and at J to 8 bases, leaving 11 bases not matched to a gene. The CDR3 totals 15 residues. Germline V gene sequence: CDR1 LGHDT, CDR2 YNNKEL (reference sequence). The DNA for the CDR3 is TGTGCCAGCAGCTTCCTAGGACAGGGAGTGGACATTCAGTACTTC. Translating gives CASSFLGQGVDIQYF.

V and J are TRBV24-1 and TRBJ2-2, with a possible D match to TRBD2 (5 bases). Germline V lookup: CDR1 KGHDR, CDR2 SFDVKD. The CDR3 totals 14 residues. The V end was cut by 2 bases, the J end by 4 bases, with 7 bases between. The CDR3 DNA reads as TGTGCCACCAGTGATTGGACTGGCACCGGGGAGCTGTTTTTT. It codes for CATSDWTGTGELFF.

The chain joins TRBV6-5 to TRBJ2-2, with 7 nucleotides matching TRBD1. V was pared by 5 bases and J by 5 bases, with 5 bases of the junction left unmatched. Germline assignment: CDR1 MNHEY and CDR2 SVGAGI. The CDR3 is 14 amino acids. This CDR3 reads CASSNNRGTGELFF. CDR3 DNA: TGTGCCAGCAGTAACAACAGGGGAACCGGGGAGCTGTTTTTT.

The chain couples TRBV6-6 to TRBJ1-1; no definite D call. V was trimmed by 4 bases and J by 8 bases, leaving 14 bases between them. Germline loops: CDR1 MNHNY, CDR2 SVGAGI (reference sequence). The CDR3 is made up of 13 amino acids. This CDR3 reads CASSSPRRPEAFF. CDR3 bases: TGTGCCAGCAGTTCCCCGAGGAGGCCCGAAGCTTTCTTT.

J is TRBJ2-5 and V is TRBV24-1; 7 bases map to TRBD2. V gave up 0 bases and J gave up 7 bases; unmatched junction bases: 19. Germline values: CDR1 KGHDR, CDR2 SFDVKD. This CDR3 is 19 amino acids long. Written as DNA, the CDR3 is TGTGCCACCAGTGATTTGCCCCCTACTAGCGAGACGTCCTTTAGGACCCAGTACTTC. Its protein product is CATSDLPPTSETSFRTQYF.

This rearrangement joins TRBV5-1 to TRBJ1-1; TRBD1 is a possible D gene (5 bases). The CDR3 runs 15 residues. Germline values: CDR1 SGHRS, CDR2 YFSETQ. V was pared by 5 bases and J by 4 bases, with 18 bases between. CDR3 bases: TGCGCCAGCAGTCTAGGGGAAACGTTGAGCACTGAAGCTTTCTTT. Translation: CASSLGETLSTEAFF.

V is TRBV11-3 and J is TRBJ2-1; tentative D call: TRBD2 (6 bases). V gave up 1 base and J gave up 8 bases, with 15 bases separating them. Germline V gene sequence: CDR1 SGHNT, CDR2 YENEEA. The CDR3 extends over 15 amino acids. The CDR3 DNA sequence: TGTGCCAGCAGCTTAGGGCGCGGGAATGGGGATGAGCAGTTCTTC. Translation: CASSLGRGNGDEQFF. Complete variable domain (other parts from reference TRBV11-3 and TRBJ2-1): EAGVVQSPRYKIIEKKQPVAFWCNPISGHNTLYWYLQNLGQGPELLIRYENEEAVDDSQLPKDRFSAERLKGVDSTLKIQPAELGDSAVYLCASSLGRGNGDEQFFGPGTRLTVL.

Of note for this clone: The same CDR3 also results from other DNA sequences found in this sample. This chain connects TRBV3-1 (or the pseudogene TRBV3-2) to TRBJ1-1; 10 bases fit TRBD1. Germline V lookup: CDR1 LGHDT, CDR2 YNNKEL (reference sequence). The CDR3 consists of 14 residues. Trimming took 1 base from V and 5 from J; bases not matched to a gene: 1. The CDR3 DNA reads TGTGCCAGCAGCCAAGGGACAGGGGGGACTGAAGCTTTCTTT. It specifies CASSQGTGGTEAFF.

This sequence joins TRBV19 and TRBJ1-1; maybe TRBD1 (5 bases). Trimming shortened V by 3 bases and J by 6 bases, and 14 bases separated the two germline ends. CDR3 size: 14 residues. Germline V gene sequence: CDR1 LNHDA, CDR2 SQIVND (reference sequence). The CDR3 loop is CASSIRRGHAEAFF. The CDR3 nucleotides are TGTGCCAGTAGTATTCGAAGGGGCCACGCTGAAGCTTTCTTT.

About this clone itself: Other nucleotide sequences from this sample produce the same CDR3. The rearrangement joins TRBV18 to TRBJ2-7; perhaps TRBD1 as D (6 bases). The germline gives CDR1 KGHSH, CDR2 LQKENI. Trimming shortened V by 9 bases and J by 2 bases, and 8 bases separated the two germline ends. The CDR3 consists of 11 residues. For the CDR3, the DNA is TGTGCCAGTCGACAGGCCTACGAGCAGTACTTC. Translated, it gives CASRQAYEQYF.

This rearrangement joins TRBV5-1 to TRBJ2-1; weak D call: TRBD2 (5 bases). The CDR3 sequence is 13 residues long. V dropped 5 bases and J dropped 0 bases, with 6 bases sitting between them. In germline, CDR1 is SGHRS, CDR2 YFSETQ. The CDR3 loop reads CASRSGSYNEQFF. The CDR3 nucleotides read TGCGCCAGCAGAAGCGGCTCCTACAATGAGCAGTTCTTC.